A selection of T cell receptor beta chains follows, all from one sample in a study of control samples from healthy donors and cancer patients. Method: immunoSEQ multiplex PCR; TCRdb's copy keeps in-frame clones and lacks some. The sample includes 90,000 to 110,000 clones, about 89% seen only once; the top ten take approximately 18%. The sequenced material came from blood. These TCRs come from a woman aged 50 to 60 in good health. Each CDR3 is given with its conserved first and last residue. A D gene is named only where the DNA matches it firmly.

J gene	V gene	D gene	CDR3 protein
TRBJ2-2	TRBV5-8	.	CASSPTGKIDTGELFF
TRBJ2-5	TRBV9	.	CASSVDQYF
TRBJ1-2	TRBV7-9	.	CASSLVGPSLSYGYTF
TRBJ2-1	TRBV5-5	.	CASSLAEFWGKYNEQFF
TRBJ2-7	TRBV5-1	.	CASSLGSISRDEQYF
TRBJ2-3	TRBV7-9	.	CASSRRQPTDTQYF
TRBJ2-1	TRBV7-8	TRBD2	CASSLWTSGRVNEQFF
TRBJ2-2	TRBV7-2	TRBD2	CASSRTSGGLSTGELFF
TRBJ1-5	TRBV10-2	TRBD1	CASRTGISNQPQHF
TRBJ2-2	TRBV5-4	.	CGGATNTGELFF
TRBJ1-1	TRBV10-3	TRBD1	CAIRPYTGTALDPGTEAFF
TRBJ2-3	TRBV10-1	.	CASSPHQGRDTQYF
TRBJ2-1	TRBV7-9	TRBD2	CASSIGGRGNEQFF
TRBJ2-7	TRBV27	.	CASSLGWGEQYF
TRBJ1-2	TRBV30	.	CAWSEDRNYGYTF
TRBJ2-4	TRBV30	.	CAWSKGFGVGKNIQYF
TRBJ1-5	TRBV5-4	.	CASSLGRDQPQHF
TRBJ1-1	TRBV7-8	TRBD1	CASSRRGQDNTEAFF
TRBJ2-4	TRBV6-1	.	CASSESRENIQYF
TRBJ2-1	TRBV6-5	.	CASSYYSHLRNEQFF
TRBJ2-6	TRBV19	TRBD1	CASSPGTGRAGANVLTF
TRBJ1-3	TRBV11-1	.	CASSLKGRNSGNTIYF
TRBJ1-2	TRBV7-9	.	CASSFDPPGDYGYTF